Shown below are 16 T cell receptor beta chains from a single sample sequenced in a study of cytomegalovirus exposure and HLA in healthy donors. The study ran its PCR with 60 Vbeta and 13 Jbeta primers. Sequencing was performed with immunoSEQ multiplex PCR; in TCRdb, only in-frame clones are kept and a portion is missing. The data contain tens of thousands of clones, approximately 78% of them singletons. Sequencing input: PBMCs. The receptors come from a man in his forties in good health and CMV-seronegative.

The chain joins TRBV7-9 to TRBJ2-1, with 9 bases that match TRBD1. The germline CDR1 and CDR2 sequences are SEHNR and FQNEAQ (reference sequence). V dropped 5 bases and J dropped 7; count of bases not matched to a gene: 9. CDR3 length: 15 residues. The CDR3 loop is CASSKQGAGINEQFF. In DNA form, the CDR3 reads TGTGCCAGCAGCAAACAGGGGGCTGGTATAAATGAGCAGTTCTTC.

This clone was observed a handful of times. The gene calls are TRBV10-2 and TRBJ1-3; D ambiguous. The ends were cut back, 3 bases at V and 0 bases at J, with 6 bases in the middle. The CDR3 is made up of 14 amino acids. The germline CDR1 and CDR2 sequences are WSHSY and SAAADI. In DNA, the CDR3 is TGCGCCAGCAGTGAAACTGTCTCTGGAAACACCATATATTTT. As protein: CASSETVSGNTIYF.

The rearrangement links TRBV5-4 to TRBJ2-3, with 9 bases fitting TRBD2. The CDR3 has 16 amino acids. Germline assignment: CDR1 SGHNT and CDR2 YYREEE (reference sequence). With 3 bases clipped from V and 0 bases from J, the junction kept 5 bases outside the gene matches. CDR3 coding DNA: TGTGCCAGCAGCTCTATGACTAGCGGAAGCACAGATACGCAGTATTTT. Residues: CASSSMTSGSTDTQYF.

This clone was counted between two and nine times. The rearrangement links TRBV27 to TRBJ1-5; no definite D call. Germline CDR1 MNHEY, CDR2 SMNVEV (reference sequence). CDR3 length: 15 residues. Between the trimmed V and J ends, which lost 2 bases and 1 base, there was a span of 9 bases. The CDR3 coding sequence is TGTGCCAGCAGTTTAAGAGCTTCGAGCAATCAGCCCCAGCATTTT. This sequence encodes CASSLRASSNQPQHF.

This chain connects TRBV7-6 to TRBJ1-3; D is perhaps TRBD1 (6 bases). Germline-derived CDR1 and CDR2 are SGHVS and FNYEAQ. The CDR3 length is 16 residues. V lost 5 bases to trimming and J lost 2 bases, with 16 bases between them. CDR3 region: CASSLVEGQPGNTIYF. The CDR3 region has the DNA TGTGCCAGCAGCCTCGTTGAGGGACAACCTGGAAACACCATATATTTT.

J is TRBJ2-2 and V is TRBV5-4; the match to TRBD2 covers 7 bases. V shed 2 bases, J shed 1 base, and the junction held 5 bases outside the gene matches. CDR3 length: 16 amino acids. CDR1 SGHNT and CDR2 YYREEE come from the germline V gene (reference sequence). The CDR3, as DNA: TGTGCCAGCAGCTTCCAGCGGGGATTGAACACCGGGGAGCTGTTTTTT. It yields the protein CASSFQRGLNTGELFF.

This chain joins TRBV29-1 and TRBJ2-5, with 10 nucleotides matching TRBD2. V was clipped by 1 base and J by 1 base; unmatched bases: 12. Germline V gives CDR1 SQVTM, CDR2 ANQGSEA. The CDR3 is 18 residues long. As DNA, the CDR3 is TGCAGCGTTGAAGCAATGGGAAGCGGGAGGGTCCTCCAAGAGACCCAGTACTTC. Translating gives CSVEAMGSGRVLQETQYF.

This clone was seen only a few times. The chain carries TRBV6-5 and TRBJ2-7; 11 bases are shared with TRBD1. The CDR3 consists of 15 residues. The junction had 13 bases not matched to a gene; V was cut back by 8 bases and J by 7 bases. Looked up from germline, CDR1 is MNHEY and CDR2 is SVGAGI. CDR3 region: CASGREGQGVGEQYF. In DNA form, the CDR3 reads TGTGCCAGCGGGCGCGAGGGACAGGGGGTGGGGGAGCAGTACTTC.

The chain recombines TRBV5-5 with TRBJ2-7, with D possibly TRBD1 on 6 matching bases. The length of the CDR3 is 14 residues. V gave up 0 bases and J gave up 2 bases, with 9 bases separating them. Germline V CDR1 and CDR2: SGHKS, YYEKEE (reference sequence). The DNA for the CDR3 is TGTGCCAGCAGCTTGGAGCCAGGGGCCTACGAGCAGTACTTC. Translation: CASSLEPGAYEQYF.

The rearrangement links TRBV28 to TRBJ1-4; D gene uncertain. This CDR3 contains 15 residues. The V gene lost 2 bases and the J gene lost 5 bases, with 12 bases spanning the gap. The germline gives CDR1 MDHEN, CDR2 SYDVKM. The CDR3 region is CASSLGASRNEKLFF. In DNA form, the CDR3 reads TGTGCCAGCAGTTTAGGAGCCAGCCGGAATGAAAAACTGTTTTTT.

The genes are TRBV6-1 and TRBJ2-1; 12 positions match TRBD2. This CDR3 has 15 residues. V shed 3 bases and J 5 bases; nucleotides not matched to a gene: 2. From germline, CDR1 is MNHNS and CDR2 SASEGT. The CDR3: CASSDPSGRDNEQFF. The CDR3 DNA is TGTGCCAGCAGTGACCCTAGCGGGAGGGACAATGAGCAGTTCTTC.

With regard to this clone: The junction departs from the called germline gene at one end, perhaps through a read error. The sample has other DNA sequences that encode this CDR3 too. The chain links TRBV6-5 to TRBJ2-7, with TRBD2 identical over 10 bases. The CDR3 runs 14 residues. CDR1 is MNHEY, CDR2 SVGAGI, per germline. CDR3 DNA: TGTGCCAGTAGTTACTCCAGGACTAGCGGCGAGCAGTACTTC. Protein: CASSYSRTSGEQYF.

The chain joins TRBV4-2 to TRBJ2-3, with no clear D. V lost 0 bases to trimming and J lost 1 base, with 11 bases between them. This CDR3 comprises 16 residues. CDR1 is LGHNA and CDR2 is YNFKEQ in the germline V gene. The CDR3 coding sequence is TGTGCCAGCAGCCAAGATTTGAAGTTAGGCACAGATACGCAGTATTTT. Protein: CASSQDLKLGTDTQYF.

The chain recombines TRBV7-2 with TRBJ1-1, with 9 bases aligning to TRBD1. The J segment lost 8 bases and the V segment lost 5 bases, leaving 9 bases of the junction unmatched. Germline assignment: CDR1 SGHTA and CDR2 FQGNSA. The CDR3 is 14 residues long. The CDR3 DNA sequence: TGTGCCAGCAGCAGACGGACAGGGGCTGGAGAAGCTTTCTTT. It yields the protein CASSRRTGAGEAFF.

The chain has TRBV27 and TRBJ2-7; TRBD1 might be the D (5 bases). Trimming cost V 5 bases and J 0 bases, with 11 bases left between them. The CDR3 has 14 amino acids. Germline V gene data show CDR1 as MNHEY and CDR2 as SMNVEV (reference sequence). DNA for the CDR3: TGTGCCAGCAGTAGGGGTCGCAACTCCTACGAGCAGTACTTC. Translation gives CASSRGRNSYEQYF.

The CDR3 nucleotides are TGCGCCAGCAGCCAGGGACAGGGGGCTCGGACAGATACGCAGTATTTT. Its protein is CASSQGQGARTDTQYF. The chain carries TRBV4-3 and TRBJ2-3; 12 bases line up with TRBD1. V was pared by 3 bases and J by 3 bases, with 4 bases of the junction left unmatched. Looked up from germline, CDR1 is LGHNA and CDR2 is YSLEER. The CDR3 covers 16 residues.